This entry describes one T cell receptor beta chain. What it binds is not known. A much larger clone sits a single nucleotide away, making a read error possible. This CDR3 contains 17 residues. Germline CDR1 and CDR2: SGHVS and FQNEAQ. Bulk tumor genomic DNA served as template, at 600 ng per sample. The authors collected several far-apart biopsies from each primary tumor during surgery. It was patients with untreated, newly diagnosed non-small cell lung cancer who underwent curative surgery. Non-small cell lung cancer patients, newly diagnosed and having surgery with curative intent, served as donors. This entry belongs to a study of immune heterogeneity within non-small cell lung tumors. The wider study: Histologically, several tumors were squamous cell carcinomas and approximately eleven were non-squamous carcinomas. The remaining 1 tumor was not otherwise specified. Study-level results: Identical dominant CDR3 beta clonotypes recurred across tumor sites within a patient, alongside site-unique high-frequency clones. Individual patients showed largely nonoverlapping sets of high-frequency T-cell receptor beta clonotypes.

Multiplex PCR with 32 V and 13 J primers amplified TCR beta CDR3. MiXCR, applied by TCRdb to the multiplex PCR reads, yields one record per CDR3 protein. Of roughly 5,700 distinct CDR3 sequences in the sample, roughly a fifth are singletons; the top ten hold around 9.7%. Input material: lung tumor tissue. This chain links TRBV7-8 with TRBJ1-5, with 7 bases identical to TRBD1. This sequence originates from a woman aged 55-70 years with non-small cell lung cancer. CDR3 loop: CARSLGQVIAINQPQHF. The CDR3 DNA is TGTGCCAGAAGCTTAGGACAGGTAATAGCAATCAATCAGCCCCAGCATTTT.